The rows below give T cell receptor beta chains drawn from one sample of a study of cytomegalovirus exposure and HLA in healthy donors. Produced via immunoSEQ multiplex PCR; TCRdb's table is partial and in-frame only. The top ten clones hold roughly 0.62% of a sample with roughly 200,000 clones, less than 85% of them seen once. The sequenced sample was PBMCs. The receptors shown here come from a young man in good health and CMV-seronegative. Both conserved end residues are part of each CDR3. The D gene is left open where the match is weak. Not every row has a clone size; where given, it reads once, few, many or a size class.

TRBV27	15	TRBJ2-7	-	TRBD2	CASSQRAGGTYEQYF	TGTGCCAGCAGCCAGAGAGCGGGAGGGACCTACGAGCAGTACTTC
TRBV2	14	TRBJ1-5	-	TRBD1	CASRGQVSNQPQHF	TGTGCCAGCAGGGGACAGGTTAGCAATCAGCCCCAGCATTTT
TRBV28	13	TRBJ2-7	-	TRBD2	CASGTSYSYEQYF	TGTGCCAGCGGGACTAGCTACTCCTACGAGCAGTACTTC
TRBV7-9	18	TRBJ2-6	few	-	CASSLERGGQSGANVLTF	TGTGCCAGCAGCTTAGAGCGAGGTGGACAGTCTGGGGCCAACGTCCTGACTTTC
TRBV4-2	16	TRBJ2-7	many	TRBD2	CASSQDWTSGSDEQYF	TGTGCCAGCAGCCAAGATTGGACTAGCGGGAGTGACGAGCAGTACTTC
TRBV18	14	TRBJ1-5	few	-	CASSTDSVNQPQHF	TGTGCCAGCTCAACCGACAGCGTCAATCAGCCCCAGCATTTT
TRBV30	10	TRBJ1-1	-	-	CACYNTEAFF	TGTGCCTGTTATAACACTGAAGCTTTCTTT
TRBV7-9	14	TRBJ2-2	few	TRBD1	CASSLIGGIGELFF	TGTGCCAGCAGCTTAATAGGGGGCATCGGGGAGCTGTTTTTT
TRBV6-5	15	TRBJ1-1	few	TRBD1	CASRLNRGLGTEAFF	TGTGCCAGCAGATTAAACAGGGGTCTAGGGACTGAAGCTTTCTTT
TRBV2	14	TRBJ2-2	-	TRBD1	CASRWDRNTGELFF	TGTGCCAGCAGGTGGGACAGGAACACCGGGGAGCTGTTTTTT
TRBV2	15	TRBJ2-3	-	-	CASSETGLPTDTQYF	TGTGCCAGCAGTGAAACAGGCCTTCCCACAGATACGCAGTATTTT
TRBV7-9	14	TRBJ2-7	-	TRBD1	CASSPGTGKYEQYF	TGTGCCAGCAGCCCAGGGACAGGGAAGTACGAGCAGTACTTC
TRBV4-1	15	TRBJ2-7	-	-	CASSQEGRILEEQYF	TGCGCCAGCAGCCAGGAGGGACGGATCCTTGAGGAGCAGTACTTC